These 17 T cell receptor beta chains were all obtained from the same sample, sequenced in a study of CD8 T cells in ankylosing spondylitis. TCRdb re-called the 5' RACE reads with MiXCR, one entry per CDR3 protein. The sample consists of 200,000 to 300,000 distinct CDR3 sequences, roughly a tenth of them appearing once. Sequencing was performed on blood, either unsorted or a sorted T cell fraction (not recorded which). The receptors come from a male donor with ankylosing spondylitis or in good health (not recorded which).

This clonotype was detected many times. The chain has TRBV6-4 and TRBJ2-7, with 10 positions matching TRBD1. The CDR3 totals 15 residues. V shed 2 bases and J 8 bases; nucleotides not matched to a gene: 9. Germline-derived CDR1 and CDR2 are MRHNA and SNTAGT. CDR3: CASSDPGTGVGKQYF. DNA of the CDR3: TGTGCCAGCAGTGACCCCGGGACAGGGGTGGGGAAGCAGTACTTC.

This chain uses TRBV11-2 with TRBJ2-3; D remains ambiguous. Germline CDR1 SGHAT, CDR2 FQNNGV. The V end lost 4 bases, the J end lost 0 bases, and 23 bases lay between the germline ends. The CDR3 has 19 amino acids. CDR3 amino acids: CASSSVERRIYHSTDTQYF. In nucleotides, the CDR3 is TGTGCCAGCAGCTCTGTTGAGAGGCGAATCTATCACAGCACAGATACGCAGTATTTT.

This clonotype came up many times. V and J are TRBV27 and TRBJ2-6; D remains ambiguous. Germline CDR1 and CDR2: MNHEY and SMNVEV (reference sequence). Between the trimmed V and J ends, which lost 4 bases and 1 base, there was a span of 8 bases. This CDR3 is 15 amino acids long. CDR3 sequence (DNA): TGTGCCAGCAGTTCCGTAGAGTCTGGGGCCAACGTCCTGACTTTC. Translation gives CASSSVESGANVLTF.

This clonotype was seen a handful of times. The rearrangement links TRBV30 to TRBJ2-2; 9 nucleotides agree with TRBD2. J was trimmed by 4 bases and V by 6 bases; bases with no gene match: 9. The germline gives CDR1 GTSNPN, CDR2 SVGIG (reference sequence). The CDR3 runs to 15 residues. The CDR3 loop is CACPLAGVGTGELFF. CDR3 sequence (DNA): TGTGCCTGCCCCTTAGCGGGAGTAGGCACCGGGGAGCTGTTTTTT.

This clonotype came up many times. The chain is built from TRBV10-2 and TRBJ2-7; D uncertain. Germline values: CDR1 WSHSY, CDR2 SAAADI. This CDR3 is 13 amino acids long. The germline V and J ends were trimmed by 4 bases and 1 base, with 8 bases remaining between them. In DNA, the CDR3 is TGCGCCAGCAGTGTAGACTCTTCCTACGAGCAGTACTTC. Protein sequence: CASSVDSSYEQYF.

This clonotype showed up just a few times. The rearrangement links TRBV7-9 to TRBJ2-1; weak D call: TRBD1 (5 bases). In germline, CDR1 is SEHNR, CDR2 FQNEAQ (reference sequence). CDR3 size: 14 residues. V dropped 7 bases and J dropped 0 bases, with 10 bases sitting between them. CDR3 coding DNA: TGTGCCAGCACCAGACAGAACTCCTACAATGAGCAGTTCTTC. It encodes CASTRQNSYNEQFF.

This clonotype was detected ten times or more. This chain connects TRBV6-1 to TRBJ1-4; D remains ambiguous. There are 13 residues in the CDR3. Looked up from germline, CDR1 is MNHNS and CDR2 is SASEGT. V lost 6 bases, J lost 7 bases, and 12 bases lay in between. The CDR3, as DNA: TGTGCCAGCAGGGGTAGGGAAAGTGAAAAACTGTTTTTT. Protein: CASRGRESEKLFF.

This clonotype has at least ten counts. The chain is built from TRBV6-2 or TRBV6-3 and TRBJ2-2, with D unresolved. CDR1 and CDR2 from the germline V gene are MNHEY and SVGEGT. The CDR3 covers 14 residues. V dropped 6 bases and J dropped 3 bases, with 11 bases sitting between them. Written as DNA, the CDR3 is TGTGCCAGCAGAATAGGAGTTTACACCGGGGAGCTGTTTTTT. Protein: CASRIGVYTGELFF.

This clonotype has a handful of counts. The V and J genes are TRBV13 and TRBJ2-3, with 7 bases matching TRBD2. The germline V gene encodes CDR1 PRHDT and CDR2 FYEKMQ (reference sequence). There are 16 residues in the CDR3. Unmatched junction bases numbered 7, after V lost 4 bases and J lost 0 bases. The CDR3 region is CASSSALAQSTDTQYF. For the CDR3, the DNA is TGTGCCAGCAGCTCCGCACTAGCGCAGAGCACAGATACGCAGTATTTT. Looking up the rest from reference TRBV13 and TRBJ2-3 gives the full variable domain: AAGVIQSPRHLIKEKRETATLKCYPIPRHDTVYWYQQGPGQDPQFLISFYEKMQSDKGSIPDRFSAQQFSDYHSELNMSSLELGDSALYFCASSSALAQSTDTQYFGPGTRLTVL.

This chain joins TRBV7-9 and TRBJ1-2; TRBD1 agrees at 9 bases. The CDR3 is 16 residues long. CDR1 is SEHNR and CDR2 is FQNEAQ in the germline V gene (reference sequence). Germline trimming cut 4 bases from V and 1 base from J; bases unmatched to any gene: 7. The CDR3 loop reads CASSSPWGQGNYGYTF. The CDR3 DNA reads as TGTGCCAGCAGCTCTCCATGGGGACAGGGTAACTATGGCTACACCTTC.

The V gene is TRBV7-6, the J gene TRBJ2-5, with TRBD2 as a possible D gene (5 bases). Germline V gene data show CDR1 as SGHVS and CDR2 as FNYEAQ. There are 14 residues in the CDR3. V shed 2 bases and J shed 5 bases, with 12 bases lying between them. Here the CDR3 DNA reads TGTGCCAGCAGCTTAATGACGGACTTGGAGACCCAGTACTTC. Its translation: CASSLMTDLETQYF. The full variable domain, with the rest looked up from reference TRBV7-6 and TRBJ2-5, is GAGVSQSPRYKVTKRGQDVALRCDPISGHVSLYWYRQALGQGPEFLTYFNYEAQQDKSGLPNDRFSAERPEGSISTLTIQRTEQRDSAMYRCASSLMTDLETQYFGPGTRLLVL.

This clonotype has only one observation. The chain employs TRBV4-2 and TRBJ1-2; possible D gene TRBD1, 5 bases. CDR1 is LGHNA and CDR2 is YNFKEQ in the germline V gene. Trimming took 10 bases from V and 8 from J, leaving 17 bases between them. The CDR3 sequence is 12 residues long. CDR3: CAIGPGPTGYTF. Written as DNA, the CDR3 is TGTGCCATCGGCCCGGGGCCGACGGGCTACACCTTC.

This clonotype was seen repeatedly, ten times or more. The CDR3 DNA sequence: TGTGCCAGCAGCGCGTCCGGGACGTTCTATGGCTACACCTTC. Translating gives CASSASGTFYGYTF. This rearrangement joins TRBV11-2 to TRBJ1-2; the D gene is possibly TRBD1 (5 bases). Trimming left V 5 bases short and J 4 bases short, with 14 bases between. The CDR3 extends over 14 amino acids. Germline V gene data show CDR1 as SGHAT and CDR2 as FQNNGV.

This clonotype was picked up many times. DNA of the CDR3: TGCAGTGCTAGAGGGACAAGGGGAAGTGAAAAACTGTTTTTT. It specifies CSARGTRGSEKLFF. This chain uses TRBV20-1 with TRBJ1-4; TRBD1 might be the D (5 bases). The CDR3 has 14 amino acids. Germline CDR1 is DFQATT and CDR2 is SNEGSKA (reference sequence). V was shortened by 1 base and J by 7 bases, with 13 bases between the two germline ends.

At least ten counts were recorded for this clonotype. The chain combines TRBV27 with TRBJ2-6; the D is unclear. Trimming took off 5 bases at V and 0 bases at J, with 11 bases between the two ends. This CDR3 has 16 residues. CDR1 and CDR2 from the germline V gene are MNHEY and SMNVEV (reference sequence). The CDR3 region has the DNA TGTGCCAGCAGTACCGGACGCCTCTCTGGGGCCAACGTCCTGACTTTC. Its translation: CASSTGRLSGANVLTF.

The table lists this clonotype with a few counts. The gene calls are TRBV11-2 and TRBJ2-7; D tentatively fits TRBD1 or TRBD2 (6 bases each). The CDR3 is 18 amino acids. V lost 1 base, J lost 6 bases, and 25 bases lay in between. Germline values: CDR1 SGHAT, CDR2 FQNNGV. The CDR3: CASSLGGASDYEKGEQYF. CDR3 nucleotides: TGTGCCAGCAGCTTAGGGGGGGCTAGCGACTATGAAAAAGGCGAGCAGTACTTC.

The V and J genes are TRBV15 and TRBJ2-5; 7 bases match TRBD2. This CDR3 region has 13 residues. Germline-derived CDR1 and CDR2 are LNHNV and YYDKDF (reference sequence). After removal of 3 bases from V and 6 bases from J, the junction contained 4 bases not matched to a gene. As DNA, the CDR3 is TGTGCCACCAGCAGCGGGGGGAGGCAGACCCAGTACTTC. Its protein is CATSSGGRQTQYF.